This record concerns one T cell receptor (beta chain) sequence. Profiling relied on immunoSEQ multiplex PCR, and the TCRdb table lists in-frame clones only, not all of them. In the table there are a few hundred thousand clones, roughly 84% of which are singletons. This sample is part of a study of blood T cell repertoires in COVID-19. The CDR3 runs 16 residues. Germline V gives CDR1 SGHTA, CDR2 FQGTGA. After removal of 5 bases from V and 2 bases from J, the junction contained 9 bases not matched to a gene. The TCR comes from a man aged 45-65 years with active or convalescent COVID-19. This chain links TRBV7-3 with TRBJ2-1; 7 bases fit TRBD1. The source material was peripheral blood. The CDR3 nucleotides are TGTGCCAGCAGCCTATCCGGGACAGAGGCCTACAATGAGCAGTTCTTC. It encodes CASSLSGTEAYNEQFF.